These 26 T cell receptor beta chains originate from one sample sequenced in a study of blood T cells in healthy people across ages. The authors ran a second PCR of about 7 to 11 cycles using a sample-barcoded 5' primer and a J-beta primer mix. MiXCR was run by TCRdb on the 5' RACE reads, yielding one entry per CDR3 protein. Of roughly 1.5 million distinct CDR3 sequences listed, 40% to 45% are singletons. Sequencing used blood. The receptors shown here come from a woman younger than 35 in good health.

The rearrangement joins TRBV14 to TRBJ2-1, with a possible D match to TRBD2 (6 bases). This CDR3 comprises 16 residues. Germline CDR1 reads SGHDN; CDR2 reads FVKESK. V lost 1 base to trimming and J lost 0 bases, with 10 bases between them. The CDR3 nucleotides are TGTGCCAGCAGCCAAGCCCTAGCGAGCTCCTACAATGAGCAGTTCTTC. It yields the protein CASSQALASSYNEQFF.

This chain links TRBV20-1 with TRBJ2-3; D gene ambiguous. This CDR3 comprises 16 residues. The V and J ends lost 0 bases and 4 bases respectively, with 17 bases between them. The germline V gene encodes CDR1 DFQATT and CDR2 SNEGSKA (reference sequence). The CDR3 protein is CSARDLSEKRADTQYF. DNA of the CDR3: TGCAGTGCTAGAGATCTATCCGAAAAAAGAGCAGATACGCAGTATTTT.

This CDR3 reads CASSYTGPAGSDTQYF. The DNA for the CDR3 is TGTGCCAGCAGTTACACAGGCCCAGCAGGCTCAGATACGCAGTATTTT. The V call is TRBV2, the J call TRBJ2-3; possible D gene TRBD1, 5 bases. The germline gives CDR1 SNHLY, CDR2 FYNNEI. The CDR3 runs to 16 residues. V lost 5 bases and J 4 bases, leaving 19 bases between the germline ends.

This chain joins TRBV6-2 or TRBV6-3 and TRBJ2-3; 11 nucleotides align to TRBD2. The CDR3 is made up of 17 amino acids. V lost 2 bases to trimming and J lost 5 bases; unmatched junction nucleotides: 9. CDR1 is MNHEY and CDR2 is SVGEGT in the germline V gene. The CDR3 here is CASSYRGLAGLRDTQYF. As DNA, the CDR3 is TGTGCCAGCAGTTACCGTGGACTAGCGGGTCTCAGAGATACGCAGTATTTT.

The table lists this clonotype with many counts. This chain joins TRBV7-2 and TRBJ1-2; D remains unclear. V gave up 1 base and J gave up 4 bases, with 7 bases separating them. This CDR3 comprises 13 residues. Germline CDR1 SGHTA, CDR2 FQGNSA. CDR3 loop: CASSLGLTYGYTF. The CDR3 nucleotides are TGTGCCAGCAGCTTAGGTCTCACCTATGGCTACACCTTC.

This clonotype has more than one count but fewer than ten. The V gene is TRBV12-3 or TRBV12-4, the J gene TRBJ1-4; D is unclear. With 6 bases removed from V and 7 bases from J, the gap between germline ends came to 9 bases. The CDR3 loop spans 12 amino acids. The chain's CDR3 is CASRSYLEKLFF. CDR3 coding DNA: TGTGCCAGCAGATCATACCTTGAAAAACTGTTTTTT.

The chain recombines TRBV20-1 with TRBJ2-4; tentatively, D is TRBD1 (6 bases). Trimming took 1 base from V and 13 from J, leaving 23 bases between them. The CDR3 covers 15 residues. Germline V gene data show CDR1 as DFQATT and CDR2 as SNEGSKA (reference sequence). The CDR3 sequence is CSARVLGASYNEQYF. The CDR3 DNA reads as TGCAGTGCTAGAGTACTGGGGGCCTCCTACAATGAGCAGTACTTC.

CDR3 DNA sequence: TGCAGTGCTAGAGATAGGAGGACAGGGGAAGAGACCCAGTACTTC. Protein product: CSARDRRTGEETQYF. This chain links TRBV20-1 with TRBJ2-5; 9 positions agree with TRBD1. With V trimmed by 0 bases and J by 3 bases, 5 bases remained unmatched. Per germline, CDR1 DFQATT and CDR2 SNEGSKA (reference sequence). This CDR3 contains 15 residues.

This clonotype was detected only a few times. The chain has TRBV12-3 or TRBV12-4 and TRBJ2-3; 9 positions agree with TRBD1. The V gene end was trimmed by 5 bases and the J gene end by 2 bases; junction bases not matched to a gene: 11. The length of the CDR3 is 17 residues. Here the CDR3 reads CASSPGQGASLTDTQYF. CDR3 bases: TGTGCCAGCAGTCCGGGACAGGGTGCCTCCCTCACAGATACGCAGTATTTT.

As for this clonotype: An end of the junction differs from the germline gene, which may be a read error. This rearrangement joins TRBV10-3 to TRBJ2-1, with D perhaps TRBD1 (6 bases). This CDR3 has 15 residues. CDR1 is ENHRY, CDR2 SYGVKD, per germline. The CDR3 DNA is TGTGCCATCAGTGGTCAGGGGAAGAATTACAATGAGCAGTTCTTT. This sequence encodes CAISGQGKNYNEQFF.

The chain joins TRBV30 to TRBJ1-5; 7 nucleotides match TRBD1. Trimming cost V 5 bases and J 3 bases; bases outside gene matches: 4. Germline-derived CDR1 and CDR2 are GTSNPN and SVGIG (reference sequence). This CDR3 region has 13 residues. CDR3 sequence: CAWAGTDNQPQHF. The CDR3 DNA reads as TGTGCCTGGGCCGGGACAGACAATCAGCCCCAGCATTTT.

J is TRBJ2-1 and V is TRBV21-1; TRBD2 is taken as the D call from the table, unchecked against the DNA. TRBV21-1 is classified as a pseudogene. This CDR3 comprises 16 residues. This CDR3 is CASSKEGRGSYNEQFF. The CDR3 nucleotides read TGTGCCAGCAGCAAAGAGGGCAGGGGATCCTACAATGAGCAGTTCTTC.

The chain combines TRBV18 with TRBJ2-1; D is uncertain. The V and J ends lost 0 bases and 9 bases respectively, with 12 bases between them. Germline V gene sequence: CDR1 KGHSH, CDR2 LQKENI. The CDR3 contains 14 residues. Written as DNA, the CDR3 is TGTGCCAGCTCACCACCCTCTGGGGAAGGTGAGCAGTTCTTC. Its protein product is CASSPPSGEGEQFF.

J is TRBJ2-1 and V is TRBV18, with 7 bases that match TRBD1. CDR3 length: 15 residues. Germline assignment: CDR1 KGHSH and CDR2 LQKENI. Trimming at V came to 2 bases and at J to 6 bases, leaving 7 bases not matched to a gene. CDR3 residues: CASSPALTGSNEQFF. The CDR3 coding sequence is TGTGCCAGCTCACCAGCGCTGACAGGGTCCAATGAGCAGTTCTTC.

Worth noting for this clonotype: An end of the junction differs from the germline gene, which may be a read error. The rearrangement joins TRBV7-3 to TRBJ2-5; the match to TRBD2 covers 8 bases. This CDR3 has 16 residues. Germline CDR1 reads SGHTA; CDR2 reads FQGTGA. The CDR3 is CARSLTSTSGQETQYF. CDR3 DNA sequence: TGTGCCAGAAGCTTAACGTCAACTAGCGGACAAGAGACCCAGTACTTC.

The rearrangement links TRBV21-1 to TRBJ1-5; the D call in the table, TRBD1, was not verified against the DNA. TRBV21-1 is assigned pseudogene status. The CDR3 runs 16 residues. The CDR3 region is CASSKLARVRSQPQHF. Here the CDR3 DNA reads TGTGCCAGCAGCAAACTTGCCAGGGTGAGGAGTCAGCCCCAGCATTTT.

The rearrangement joins TRBV7-9 to TRBJ1-2, with D unresolved. The V gene lost 5 bases and the J gene lost 12 bases, with 19 bases spanning the gap. The CDR3 is 13 amino acids. Germline-derived CDR1 and CDR2 are SEHNR and FQNEAQ (reference sequence). The CDR3: CASSRAGSPENTF. In nucleotides, the CDR3 is TGTGCCAGCAGCCGAGCTGGGTCCCCGGAAAACACCTTC.

The sample holds a few counts of this clonotype. The chain links TRBV6-2 or TRBV6-3 to TRBJ2-3, with unresolved D. Trimming stripped 5 bases from V and 8 bases from J, with 17 bases between. CDR3 length: 14 residues. Germline V gene data show CDR1 as MNHEY and CDR2 as SVGEGT. CDR3 region: CASSPHWYGVTQYF. In DNA form, the CDR3 reads TGTGCCAGCAGTCCTCACTGGTACGGAGTTACGCAGTATTTT.

The J gene is TRBJ1-2, the V gene TRBV21-1. TRBV21-1 is a recognized pseudogene. This CDR3 spans 13 amino acids. In DNA, the CDR3 is TGTGCCAGGGAAGGGGACTGCAACTATGGCTACACCTTC. This translates into CAREGDCNYGYTF.

About this clonotype itself: This could be a read error, since a much larger clone is one nucleotide away. CDR3 loop: CASSVVGAETQYF. CDR3 nucleotide sequence: TGTGCCAGCAGCGTAGTAGGAGCAGAGACCCAGTACTTC. V gene TRBV7-2 combines with J gene TRBJ2-5; D gene uncertain. Between the trimmed V and J ends, which lost 5 bases and 4 bases, there was a span of 11 bases. The CDR3 loop spans 13 amino acids. Per the germline V gene, CDR1 is SGHTA and CDR2 is FQGNSA.

Of note for this clonotype: Given a much more abundant clone one base away, this may be a read error. This chain links TRBV4-3 with TRBJ2-1; possibly TRBD1 for D (5 bases). CDR3 length: 14 residues. Germline V gene data show CDR1 as LGHNA and CDR2 as YSLEER. Trimming removed 3 bases from V and 10 bases from J, with 16 bases in between. CDR3 in amino acids: CASSQSRVSYEQFF. The CDR3 DNA reads TGCGCCAGCAGCCAGAGCAGGGTTTCCTACGAGCAGTTCTTC.

The CDR3 sequence: CAWSVLLSSGGYTF. The DNA for the CDR3 is TGTGCCTGGAGTGTACTCCTCTCCTCCGGGGGCTACACCTTC. The rearrangement joins TRBV30 to TRBJ1-2; D gene uncertain. In germline, CDR1 is GTSNPN, CDR2 SVGIG (reference sequence). V gave up 0 bases and J gave up 8 bases, with 16 bases separating them. The CDR3 contains 14 residues.

The CDR3 region is CASRAPGTPNYGYTF. The CDR3 DNA sequence: TGTGCCAGCAGAGCACCAGGGACTCCTAACTATGGCTACACCTTC. This sequence joins TRBV12-3 or TRBV12-4 and TRBJ1-2, with D tentatively TRBD1 (5 bases). V gave up 6 bases and J gave up 0 bases, with 14 bases separating them. The CDR3 runs 15 residues.

The chain links TRBV6-5 to TRBJ1-1; TRBD1 might be the D (6 bases). The ends were cut back, 7 bases at V and 1 base at J, with 10 bases in the middle. The germline V gene encodes CDR1 MNHEY and CDR2 SVGAGI. The CDR3 loop spans 13 amino acids. CDR3 amino acids: CASKDRQNTEAFF. In DNA, the CDR3 is TGTGCCAGCAAGGACAGACAGAACACTGAAGCTTTCTTT.

Only a few counts were recorded for this clonotype. The V gene is TRBV7-2, the J gene TRBJ2-1; 8 bases align to TRBD1. Trimming cost V 1 base and J 8 bases; bases outside gene matches: 10. CDR1 is SGHTA, CDR2 FQGNSA, per germline. CDR3 length: 16 amino acids. The CDR3 nucleotides read TGTGCCAGCAGCTTAGTATCCCACAGGGGGTTTGATGAGCAGTTCTTC. The encoded protein is CASSLVSHRGFDEQFF.

Comment on this clonotype: This may stem from a read error, because a much larger clone lies one nucleotide away. This chain connects TRBV6-5 to TRBJ2-7; the D gene is possibly TRBD1 (6 bases). CDR1 and CDR2 from the germline V gene are MNHEY and SVGAGI. This CDR3 contains 15 residues. V was pared by 0 bases and J by 7 bases, with 16 bases between. The CDR3 sequence: CASSYSENRDNEQYF. Here the CDR3 DNA reads TGTGCCAGCAGTTACTCGGAGAACAGGGACAATGAGCAGTACTTC.